This is a list of T cell receptor beta chains from one sample in a study of T cells after yellow fever vaccination. Via MiXCR, TCRdb re-called the 5' RACE reads, giving one row per CDR3 protein. Of around 150,000 distinct CDR3 sequences in the sample, around 7.2% were seen once. The sample in question was CD4+ T cells sorted from PBMCs, obtained roughly 5 days after the first yellow fever vaccination. Receptors were obtained from a man younger than 35 who received the YFV17D yellow fever vaccine. Both conserved end residues are part of each CDR3. D genes are given only for firm matches. Clone size appears in some rows only: once, few, many, or a class for an expanded clone.

clone size: -; D gene: TRBD1; V gene: TRBV18; J gene: TRBJ2-5; CDR3 protein: CASSPWDSYQETQYF; CDR3 DNA: TGTGCCAGCTCACCCTGGGACAGCTACCAAGAGACCCAGTACTTC
clone size: -; D gene: -; V gene: TRBV7-9; J gene: TRBJ2-2; CDR3 protein: CASSLGRGGELFF; CDR3 DNA: TGTGCCAGCAGCTTAGGGCGCGGCGGGGAGCTGTTTTTT
clone size: -; D gene: -; V gene: TRBV3-1; J gene: TRBJ1-1; CDR3 protein: CASSQVNSNTEAFF; CDR3 DNA: TGTGCCAGCAGCCAAGTTAACAGCAACACTGAAGCTTTCTTT
clone size: -; D gene: -; V gene: TRBV3-1; J gene: TRBJ1-6; CDR3 protein: CASSQQGNSPLHF; CDR3 DNA: TGTGCCAGCAGCCAACAGGGAAATTCACCCCTCCACTTT
clone size: many; D gene: -; V gene: TRBV20-1; J gene: TRBJ1-2; CDR3 protein: CSARRDLSGYTF; CDR3 DNA: TGCAGTGCTAGACGGGATTTGAGCGGCTACACCTTC
clone size: few; D gene: -; V gene: TRBV27; J gene: TRBJ1-5; CDR3 protein: CASSHSGYQPQHF; CDR3 DNA: TGTGCCAGCAGTCACAGTGGCTATCAGCCCCAGCATTTT
clone size: many; D gene: -; V gene: TRBV7-7; J gene: TRBJ1-6; CDR3 protein: CASSLDRNSPLHF; CDR3 DNA: TGTGCTAGCAGCTTGGATCGTAATTCACCCCTCCACTTT
clone size: -; D gene: -; V gene: TRBV5-1; J gene: TRBJ2-3; CDR3 protein: CASSLRSAATDTQYF; CDR3 DNA: TGCGCCAGCAGCCTTCGTTCAGCGGCCACAGATACGCAGTATTTT
clone size: many; D gene: -; V gene: TRBV21-1; J gene: TRBJ2-2; CDR3 protein: CARGPTLWAGELFF; CDR3 DNA: TGTGCCAGGGGACCTACACTGTGGGCCGGGGAGCTGTTTTTT
clone size: few; D gene: -; V gene: TRBV6-1; J gene: TRBJ1-6; CDR3 protein: CASSESQRPNSPLHF; CDR3 DNA: TGTGCCAGCAGTGAATCACAGAGACCTAATTCACCCCTCCACTTT
clone size: few; D gene: TRBD1; V gene: TRBV3-1; J gene: TRBJ1-4; CDR3 protein: CASSRLGGATGEKLFF; CDR3 DNA: TGTGCCAGCAGCCGACTAGGGGGCGCGACGGGTGAAAAACTGTTTTTT
clone size: many; D gene: -; V gene: TRBV5-1; J gene: TRBJ1-4; CDR3 protein: CASSLEGRGGEKLFF; CDR3 DNA: TGCGCCAGCAGCTTGGAAGGCAGGGGAGGCGAAAAACTGTTTTTT
clone size: -; D gene: TRBD1; V gene: TRBV5-3; J gene: TRBJ2-1; CDR3 protein: CARTQTGRGDEQFF; CDR3 DNA: TGTGCCAGAACCCAGACAGGGCGAGGTGACGAGCAGTTCTTC
clone size: many; D gene: -; V gene: TRBV7-9; J gene: TRBJ2-7; CDR3 protein: CASSLDGGIYEQYF; CDR3 DNA: TGTGCCAGCAGCTTAGATGGGGGCATCTACGAGCAGTACTTC
clone size: -; D gene: -; V gene: TRBV20-1; J gene: TRBJ2-5; CDR3 protein: CSASGGYQETQYF; CDR3 DNA: TGCAGTGCTAGCGGGGGCTACCAAGAGACCCAGTACTTC
clone size: -; D gene: TRBD1; V gene: TRBV12-3/TRBV12-4; J gene: TRBJ1-4; CDR3 protein: CASGLDRAGEKLFF; CDR3 DNA: TGTGCCAGCGGCCTCGACAGGGCGGGTGAAAAACTGTTTTTT
clone size: many; D gene: -; V gene: TRBV11-2; J gene: TRBJ1-1; CDR3 protein: CASSRPVDRSGTNTEAFF; CDR3 DNA: TGTGCCAGCAGCCGCCCGGTCGACAGGTCGGGGACTAACACTGAAGCTTTCTTT
clone size: -; D gene: TRBD1; V gene: TRBV4-3; J gene: TRBJ2-2; CDR3 protein: CASSQVDRGLPGELFF; CDR3 DNA: TGCGCCAGCAGCCAAGTCGACAGGGGTCTTCCCGGGGAGCTGTTTTTT
clone size: few; D gene: -; V gene: TRBV5-4; J gene: TRBJ2-5; CDR3 protein: CASSPGDSQETQYF; CDR3 DNA: TGTGCCAGCAGCCCCGGCGATAGCCAAGAGACCCAGTACTTC
clone size: many; D gene: -; V gene: TRBV7-3; J gene: TRBJ2-3; CDR3 protein: CASSRTSRRDTQYF; CDR3 DNA: TGTGCCAGCAGCCGGACCAGTCGGAGGGATACGCAGTATTTT